This entry is about one T cell receptor beta chain. Its antigen is as yet unknown. This entry comes from a study of T-cell reconstitution after alpha-beta-depleted transplantation in children. Findings and limits, study-wide: Surviving recipient cells, namely T cells and thymic progenitors, were the source of high day-60 TCRbeta diversity in some patients. There were reportedly several hundred expanded graft clones from which alpha-beta T cells came about two months after transplant.

A library of TCRbeta sequences, prepared with unique molecular identifiers, was generated. TCRdb independently ran MiXCR on the PCR reads; one entry per CDR3 protein. The sample has 600,000 to 700,000 distinct CDR3 sequences, around 12% seen once. The V segment lost 4 bases and the J segment 4 bases; nucleotides outside the gene matches: 7. The CDR3 runs to 14 residues. Germline CDR1 is LGHDT and CDR2 is YNNKEL (reference sequence). This sequence joins TRBV3-1 and TRBJ2-7, with 7 bases that match TRBD1. The material sequenced was PBMCs, taken before TCRalphabeta/CD19-depleted stem cell transplant. This clonotype was sampled from a girl aged 2 to 10 with congenital amegakaryocytic thrombocytopenia, due to receive a stem cell transplant. CDR3 amino acids: CASSLLTGIYEQYF. CDR3 DNA: TGTGCCAGCAGCCTGTTGACAGGGATATACGAGCAGTACTTC.